What follows describes a single T cell receptor (beta chain). Its antigen is unidentified. These data belong to a study of cytomegalovirus exposure and HLA in healthy donors. Overall study findings and caveats: Several of the most significant clusters appeared linked to common viral pathogens, based on a later analysis. The authors listed about 170 TCR beta chains as cytomegalovirus-associated.

The PCR was carried out with 60 Vbeta primers and 13 Jbeta primers. Data came from immunoSEQ multiplex PCR; TCRdb stores just in-frame clones and leaves some out. This table has 130,000 or so clones, over 70% appearing once. This sequence was found in a woman under 30 in good health and CMV-seronegative. What was sequenced was PBMCs.

The CDR3 coding sequence is TGCGCCAGCAGCGTTGTGGGGGGAGATGAGCAGTTCTTC. This translates into CASSVVGGDEQFF. V usage is TRBV5-1 and J usage is TRBJ2-1; a possible D gene is TRBD2 (6 bases). Germline values: CDR1 SGHRS, CDR2 YFSETQ. CDR3 length: 13 residues. V was cut by 4 bases and J by 8 bases, with 13 bases left in between. The variable domain in full, completed from reference TRBV5-1 and TRBJ2-1, reads KAGVTQTPRYLIKTRGQQVTLSCSPISGHRSVSWYQQTPGQGLQFLFEYFSETQRNKGNFPGRFSGRQFSNSRSEMNVSTLELGDSALYLCASSVVGGDEQFFGPGTRLTVL.